A single sample gave rise to the 22 T cell receptor beta chains below, sequenced in a study of cytomegalovirus exposure and HLA in healthy donors (dated by TCRdb to the late 2010s). Library preparation used the immunoSEQ multiplex PCR assay. The multiplex PCR relied on a mix of 60 forward primers for TCR Vbeta segments and 13 reverse primers for TCR Jbeta segments. TCRdb retrieved this table from immuneACCESS and kept in-frame rearrangements only. Not all clones are present; in checked studies, unresolved V genes account for under half, and no reason is known for the remainder. Here the sample has approximately 79,000 clones; around 77% occur a single time. About 2% of the sample is in the top ten clones. The sequenced sample was PBMCs. The receptors derive from a boy aged 5-17 years in good health and CMV-seronegative.

The chain has TRBV6-1 and TRBJ2-7; 9 bases match TRBD2. V shed 0 bases and J 4 bases; nucleotides not matched to a gene: 7. Germline lookup yields CDR1 MNHNS and CDR2 SASEGT. This CDR3 has 16 amino acids. CDR3 protein: CASSEADSGRIYEQYF. The DNA of the CDR3 is TGTGCCAGCAGTGAAGCCGACAGCGGGAGGATATACGAGCAGTACTTC.

This chain uses TRBV7-2 with TRBJ1-5, with D possibly TRBD1 on 5 matching bases. The CDR3 contains 14 residues. Germline CDR1 SGHTA, CDR2 FQGNSA. Trimming removed 1 base from V and 3 bases from J, with 7 bases in between. CDR3 residues: CASSLGQLNQPQHF. The CDR3, as DNA: TGTGCCAGCAGCTTAGGACAGCTCAATCAGCCCCAGCATTTT. Using reference TRBV7-2 and TRBJ1-5 for the parts outside the CDR3, the full variable domain is GAGVSQSPSNKVTEKGKDVELRCDPISGHTALYWYRQSLGQGLEFLIYFQGNSAPDKSGLPSDRFSAERTGGSVSTLTIQRTQQEDSAVYLCASSLGQLNQPQHFGDGTRLSIL.

This chain uses TRBV5-5 with TRBJ2-1; TRBD1 matches 7 bases. Germline values: CDR1 SGHKS, CDR2 YYEKEE (reference sequence). There are 11 residues in the CDR3. V gave up 6 bases and J gave up 10 bases; unmatched junction bases: 4. CDR3 DNA: TGTGCCAGCACCCCGGACAGGGAGCAGTTCTTC. This sequence encodes CASTPDREQFF. The complete variable domain, with remaining parts taken from reference TRBV5-5 and TRBJ2-1, reads DAGVTQSPTHLIKTRGQQVTLRCSPISGHKSVSWYQQVLGQGPQFIFQYYEKEERGRGNFPDRFSARQFPNYSSELNVNALLLGDSALYLCASTPDREQFFGPGTRLTVL.

The rearrangement joins TRBV5-6 to TRBJ1-6, with D perhaps TRBD1 (6 bases). V lost 7 bases to trimming and J lost 9 bases, with 17 bases between them. CDR1 and CDR2 from the germline V gene are SGHDT and YYEEEE. This CDR3 has 14 residues. The CDR3 nucleotides are TGTGCCAGCTCCCGGGGGGCAGGGACTTCACCCCTCCACTTT. Encoded protein: CASSRGAGTSPLHF.

This chain connects TRBV7-6 to TRBJ2-3, with a possible D match to TRBD1 (5 bases). The germline V gene encodes CDR1 SGHVS and CDR2 FNYEAQ. Trimming left V 3 bases short and J 0 bases short, with 10 bases between. The CDR3 length is 15 residues. The CDR3 DNA reads as TGTGCCAGCAGCTTTTGGCCAGGGAGCACAGATACGCAGTATTTT. Translated, it gives CASSFWPGSTDTQYF.

This chain uses TRBV30 with TRBJ1-1; D is possibly TRBD1 (6 bases). This CDR3 spans 15 amino acids. With 0 bases removed from V and 1 base from J, the gap between germline ends came to 12 bases. Germline V gene lookup returns CDR1 GTSNPN and CDR2 SVGIG (reference sequence). The CDR3 region has the DNA TGTGCCTGGAGTGTACCAGTCAGGGGGAACACTGAAGCTTTCTTT. It translates to CAWSVPVRGNTEAFF. The variable domain in full, completed from reference TRBV30 and TRBJ1-1, reads SQTIHQWPATLVQPVGSPLSLECTVEGTSNPNLYWYRQAAGRGLQLLFYSVGIGQISSEVPQNLSASRPQDRQFILSSKKLLLSDSGFYLCAWSVPVRGNTEAFFGQGTRLTVV.

As to this clone: Other DNA sequences of this sample code for an identical CDR3. The chain has TRBV9 and TRBJ1-2; D uncertain. CDR3 length: 13 amino acids. Germline CDR1 SGDLS, CDR2 YYNGEE. Trimming removed 0 bases at V and 0 bases at J, with 3 bases between. CDR3 nucleotide sequence: TGTGCCAGCAGCGTAGCAACTAACTATGGCTACACCTTC. Its protein is CASSVATNYGYTF.

This clone has just one count. V and J are TRBV5-6 and TRBJ1-5, with a possible D match to TRBD1 (6 bases). Per the germline V gene, CDR1 is SGHDT and CDR2 is YYEEEE. The CDR3 is 16 residues long. V lost 2 bases and J lost 4, with 16 bases in between. The chain's CDR3 is CASSFGTGGKNQPQHF. The CDR3 bases are TGTGCCAGCAGCTTTGGGACGGGGGGCAAGAATCAGCCCCAGCATTTT.

On this clone itself: The junction differs from germline at one of its ends, possibly a read error. V usage is TRBV7-7 and J usage is TRBJ1-1; D gene unclear. From germline, CDR1 is SSHAT and CDR2 FNYEAQ (reference sequence). The CDR3 has 13 amino acids. The CDR3 sequence: CASSYSRGTEAFF. The CDR3 DNA reads as TGTGCTAGCAGTTATAGCCGGGGTACTGAAGCTTTCTTT.

This chain connects TRBV7-3 to TRBJ2-1, with 10 nucleotides matching TRBD2. This CDR3 spans 14 amino acids. Germline CDR1 SGHTA, CDR2 FQGTGA. V trimming: 6 bases; J trimming: 4 bases; junction bases outside the gene matches: 3. The DNA for the CDR3 is TGTGCCAGCAGTCTTAGCGGGGGGTACAATGAGCAGTTCTTC. Residues: CASSLSGGYNEQFF.

This rearrangement joins TRBV6-5 to TRBJ2-7, with D maybe TRBD2 (6 bases). Trimming shortened V by 7 bases and J by 3 bases, and 19 bases separated the two germline ends. The germline CDR1 and CDR2 sequences are MNHEY and SVGAGI. The CDR3 is 15 residues long. DNA for the CDR3: TGTGCCAGCAAACCTTCCCGGGGGTACCTCTACGAGCAGTACTTC. This encodes CASKPSRGYLYEQYF.

This clone appeared a single time. The chain joins TRBV29-1 to TRBJ2-2, with D maybe TRBD2 (6 bases). The CDR3 has 12 residues. CDR1 SQVTM and CDR2 ANQGSEA come from the germline V gene. The V end lost 6 bases, the J end lost 3 bases, and 8 bases lay between the germline ends. The CDR3 region is CSVAGYTGELFF. In DNA form, the CDR3 reads TGCAGCGTGGCGGGGTACACCGGGGAGCTGTTTTTT.

V gene TRBV5-1 combines with J gene TRBJ2-5; D not resolved. Germline V gene sequence: CDR1 SGHRS, CDR2 YFSETQ. V lost 1 base and J lost 2, with 9 bases in between. The CDR3 runs 14 residues. The CDR3, as DNA: TGCGCCAGCAGCTTGAAGACTGGGCAAGAGACCCAGTACTTC. Translated, it gives CASSLKTGQETQYF.

The chain recombines TRBV7-8 with TRBJ1-1, with 7 bases aligning to TRBD1. The CDR3 loop spans 14 amino acids. Germline lookup yields CDR1 SGHVS and CDR2 FQNEAQ. Losses at the gene ends were 1 base for V and 4 bases for J; bases not matched to a gene: 3. The CDR3 protein is CASSLEGGVTEAFF. CDR3 DNA sequence: TGTGCCAGCAGCTTAGAAGGGGGCGTCACTGAAGCTTTCTTT.

This rearrangement joins TRBV29-1 to TRBJ1-1; 8 bases are a match to TRBD1. The CDR3 consists of 12 residues. Germline lookup yields CDR1 SQVTM and CDR2 ANQGSEA. Trimming at V came to 5 bases and at J to 4 bases, leaving 3 bases not matched to a gene. In DNA, the CDR3 is TGCAGCGTTAAGACAGGGGCCACTGAAGCTTTCTTT. Protein: CSVKTGATEAFF.

The chain carries TRBV9 and TRBJ1-4; D might be TRBD1 (5 bases). The CDR3 is 15 amino acids. The V end lost 0 bases, the J end lost 7 bases, and 13 bases lay between the germline ends. CDR1 and CDR2 from the germline V gene are SGDLS and YYNGEE. CDR3 in amino acids: CASSVGRGSAEKLFF. The CDR3 bases are TGTGCCAGCAGCGTAGGTCGGGGGTCTGCTGAAAAACTGTTTTTT.

V is TRBV14 and J is TRBJ2-3, with D unclear. The CDR3 spans 15 residues. Germline CDR1 SGHDN, CDR2 FVKESK. Trimming left V 6 bases short and J 3 bases short, with 16 bases between. CDR3 coding DNA: TGTGCCAGCAGTCTCGAGAGTTTCGAAACAGATACGCAGTATTTT. Encoded protein: CASSLESFETDTQYF.

This sequence joins TRBV5-6 and TRBJ1-4; weak D call: TRBD1 (5 bases). V was cut by 3 bases and J by 3 bases, with 15 bases left in between. This CDR3 is built from 16 residues. Germline V gives CDR1 SGHDT, CDR2 YYEEEE. CDR3 loop: CASSSRRWGANEKLFF. The CDR3 DNA follows: TGTGCCAGCAGCTCAAGGAGATGGGGGGCTAATGAAAAACTGTTTTTT.

The gene calls are TRBV28 and TRBJ2-1; TRBD1 might be the D (5 bases). Trimming took 7 bases from V and 3 from J, leaving 22 bases between them. In germline, CDR1 is MDHEN, CDR2 SYDVKM. This CDR3 spans 17 amino acids. CDR3 DNA sequence: TGTGCCAGCACCACCGGCCGTGCAGGGAAGGGCTACAATGAGCAGTTCTTC. Translation: CASTTGRAGKGYNEQFF.

The chain employs TRBV6-1 and TRBJ1-2; 8 bases are a match to TRBD1. Germline V gene sequence: CDR1 MNHNS, CDR2 SASEGT. The CDR3 is 15 residues long. J lost 4 bases, V lost 2 bases, and 6 bases had no gene match. The CDR3 DNA is TGTGCCAGCAGTGAAAGACAGGGGACGGCCTATGGCTACACCTTC. It encodes CASSERQGTAYGYTF.

The chain has TRBV5-4 and TRBJ2-5; 8 bases align to TRBD2. The CDR3 runs to 15 residues. Per germline, CDR1 SGHNT and CDR2 YYREEE (reference sequence). Losses at the gene ends were 4 bases for V and 5 bases for J; bases not matched to a gene: 10. This CDR3 is CASSPPGGAGETQYF. The DNA for the CDR3 is TGTGCCAGCAGCCCGCCCGGGGGGGCGGGGGAGACCCAGTACTTC.

Written as DNA, the CDR3 is TGCGCCAGCAGCTTGGCAAGCAATCAGCCCCAGCATTTT. Translation gives CASSLASNQPQHF. This rearrangement joins TRBV5-1 to TRBJ1-5; D not certain. Germline-derived CDR1 and CDR2 are SGHRS and YFSETQ. The CDR3 has 13 amino acids. V was trimmed by 0 bases and J by 1 base, leaving 2 bases between them.